The rows below give T cell receptor beta chains drawn from one sample of a study of cytomegalovirus exposure and HLA in healthy donors. TCRdb keeps only in-frame clones here, not all; method: immunoSEQ multiplex PCR. The sample has about 96,000 clones; about 70% are singletons. The sequenced material came from PBMCs. Every receptor here comes from a woman aged 70-85 years in good health and CMV-seropositive. The CDR3 runs from the conserved cysteine through the conserved F or W. Each record gives: clone size, D gene, V gene, J gene, CDR3 protein, CDR3 DNA. A D gene is named only where the DNA matches it firmly. Clone sizes are given selectively: once, few, many, or a class where the clone is expanded.

clone size: -
D gene: -
V gene: TRBV10-3
J gene: TRBJ1-6
CDR3 protein: CAISVQGTNSPLHF
CDR3 DNA: TGTGCCATCAGCGTACAGGGTACGAATTCACCCCTCCACTTT

clone size: -
D gene: -
V gene: TRBV29-1
J gene: TRBJ2-7
CDR3 protein: CSVWSATGYEQYF
CDR3 DNA: TGCAGCGTTTGGTCAGCTACGGGATACGAGCAGTACTTC

clone size: -
D gene: -
V gene: TRBV5-4
J gene: TRBJ1-5
CDR3 protein: CASQLIPDSNQPQHF
CDR3 DNA: TGTGCCAGCCAACTTATACCCGATAGCAATCAGCCCCAGCATTTT

clone size: -
D gene: -
V gene: TRBV5-4
J gene: TRBJ1-2
CDR3 protein: CASSLGGSLGFRYTF
CDR3 DNA: TGTGCCAGCAGCTTGGGAGGGTCGCTAGGATTTCGCTACACCTTC

clone size: -
D gene: TRBD2
V gene: TRBV7-2
J gene: TRBJ2-3
CDR3 protein: CATRKDPGLAGGNTQYF
CDR3 DNA: TGTGCCACTAGAAAGGACCCGGGACTAGCGGGGGGAAATACGCAGTATTTT

clone size: few
D gene: -
V gene: TRBV28
J gene: TRBJ1-2
CDR3 protein: CASSLGVGYGYTF
CDR3 DNA: TGTGCCAGCAGTCTCGGGGTCGGCTATGGCTACACCTTC

clone size: -
D gene: -
V gene: TRBV5-5
J gene: TRBJ1-6
CDR3 protein: CASSPEALYNSPLHF
CDR3 DNA: TGTGCCAGCAGCCCAGAGGCCCTTTACAATTCACCCCTCCACTTT

clone size: -
D gene: TRBD1
V gene: TRBV2
J gene: TRBJ2-7
CDR3 protein: CASSRQGLSDEQYF
CDR3 DNA: TGTGCCAGCAGTAGACAGGGCTTGAGTGACGAGCAGTACTTC

clone size: -
D gene: -
V gene: TRBV7-2
J gene: TRBJ2-5
CDR3 protein: CASSLSGGRETQYF
CDR3 DNA: TGTGCCAGCAGCTTATCGGGGGGCCGGGAGACCCAGTACTTC

clone size: -
D gene: TRBD1
V gene: TRBV5-4
J gene: TRBJ1-2
CDR3 protein: CASSLWTGLTGYTF
CDR3 DNA: TGTGCCAGCAGCTTGTGGACAGGTCTGACGGGCTACACCTTC

clone size: -
D gene: TRBD1
V gene: TRBV5-6
J gene: TRBJ1-5
CDR3 protein: CASSSQGAPNQPQHF
CDR3 DNA: TGTGCCAGCAGCTCCCAGGGGGCGCCTAATCAGCCCCAGCATTTT

clone size: -
D gene: -
V gene: TRBV30
J gene: TRBJ2-7
CDR3 protein: CAWSVARSYEQYF
CDR3 DNA: TGTGCCTGGAGTGTAGCAAGATCCTACGAGCAGTACTTC

clone size: -
D gene: TRBD1
V gene: TRBV10-2
J gene: TRBJ1-1
CDR3 protein: CASTGQGARMNTEAFF
CDR3 DNA: TGCGCCAGCACTGGACAGGGGGCGAGGATGAACACTGAAGCTTTCTTT

clone size: few
D gene: TRBD2
V gene: TRBV7-9
J gene: TRBJ2-1
CDR3 protein: CASSPPLSLAGAHNEQFF
CDR3 DNA: TGTGCCAGCAGCCCCCCTTTGTCCCTAGCGGGAGCTCACAATGAGCAGTTCTTC

clone size: few
D gene: TRBD2
V gene: TRBV19
J gene: TRBJ2-7
CDR3 protein: CASKTSGSREQYF
CDR3 DNA: TGTGCCAGCAAGACTAGCGGGAGTCGTGAGCAGTACTTC

clone size: -
D gene: TRBD1
V gene: TRBV2
J gene: TRBJ2-1
CDR3 protein: CASRERTGGNEQFF
CDR3 DNA: TGTGCCAGCAGGGAGAGGACAGGGGGAAATGAGCAGTTCTTC

clone size: -
D gene: TRBD2
V gene: TRBV7-3
J gene: TRBJ2-5
CDR3 protein: CASSLSTLAGQETQYF
CDR3 DNA: TGTGCCAGCAGCTTATCTACCCTAGCGGGACAAGAGACCCAGTACTTC

clone size: -
D gene: TRBD2
V gene: TRBV5-1
J gene: TRBJ2-5
CDR3 protein: CASSASGRAQAGRQETQYF
CDR3 DNA: TGCGCCAGCAGCGCCTCCGGCAGGGCTCAAGCGGGGCGCCAAGAGACCCAGTACTTC

clone size: -
D gene: TRBD2
V gene: TRBV7-2
J gene: TRBJ2-1
CDR3 protein: CASSPGGRYNEQFF
CDR3 DNA: TGTGCCAGCAGCCCGGGGGGGAGATACAATGAGCAGTTCTTC

clone size: -
D gene: -
V gene: TRBV19
J gene: TRBJ1-5
CDR3 protein: CASSIGGNNQPQHF
CDR3 DNA: TGTGCCAGTAGTATAGGCGGAAACAATCAGCCCCAGCATTTT

clone size: -
D gene: -
V gene: TRBV18
J gene: TRBJ2-3
CDR3 protein: CASSPQATDTQYF
CDR3 DNA: TGTGCCAGCTCACCTCAGGCGACAGATACGCAGTATTTT

clone size: -
D gene: -
V gene: TRBV19
J gene: TRBJ2-7
CDR3 protein: CASSRGGSYEQYF
CDR3 DNA: TGTGCCAGTAGTCGTGGGGGGTCCTACGAGCAGTACTTC

clone size: few
D gene: TRBD2
V gene: TRBV18
J gene: TRBJ2-1
CDR3 protein: CASSPWDSREEQFF
CDR3 DNA: TGTGCCAGCTCACCTTGGGACTCGCGGGAGGAGCAGTTCTTC

clone size: -
D gene: TRBD1
V gene: TRBV6-6
J gene: TRBJ2-5
CDR3 protein: CASSLGQGGRETQYF
CDR3 DNA: TGTGCCAGCAGCCTTGGACAGGGGGGGCGGGAGACCCAGTACTTC

clone size: -
D gene: -
V gene: TRBV2
J gene: TRBJ1-5
CDR3 protein: CASSGGQSNQPQHF
CDR3 DNA: TGTGCCAGCAGTGGAGGACAGTCCAATCAGCCCCAGCATTTT

clone size: -
D gene: -
V gene: TRBV5-8
J gene: TRBJ2-7
CDR3 protein: CASTGYEQYF
CDR3 DNA: TGTGCCAGCACAGGATACGAGCAGTACTTC

clone size: few
D gene: -
V gene: TRBV27
J gene: TRBJ2-3
CDR3 protein: CASGAELGTDTQYF
CDR3 DNA: TGTGCCAGCGGGGCGGAACTCGGCACAGATACGCAGTATTTT

clone size: -
D gene: TRBD1
V gene: TRBV2
J gene: TRBJ1-5
CDR3 protein: CASRMDRGGNQPQHF
CDR3 DNA: TGTGCCAGCAGGATGGACAGGGGAGGCAATCAGCCCCAGCATTTT

clone size: -
D gene: -
V gene: TRBV2
J gene: TRBJ1-2
CDR3 protein: CASVLQGLDGYTF
CDR3 DNA: TGTGCCAGCGTTTTACAGGGCCTTGATGGCTACACCTTC

clone size: once
D gene: -
V gene: TRBV29-1
J gene: TRBJ2-5
CDR3 protein: CSVEVSYKETQYF
CDR3 DNA: TGCAGCGTTGAGGTCAGTTACAAGGAGACCCAGTACTTC

clone size: -
D gene: TRBD2
V gene: TRBV5-4
J gene: TRBJ2-3
CDR3 protein: CASSLVLAGGLDTQYF
CDR3 DNA: TGTGCCAGCAGCTTGGTTCTAGCGGGGGGCCTCGATACGCAGTATTTT

clone size: few
D gene: -
V gene: TRBV18
J gene: TRBJ1-2
CDR3 protein: CASSPQDYGYTF
CDR3 DNA: TGTGCCAGCTCACCTCAGGATTATGGCTACACCTTC

clone size: -
D gene: -
V gene: TRBV28
J gene: TRBJ2-7
CDR3 protein: CASIQQGSPTYEQYF
CDR3 DNA: TGTGCCAGCATTCAACAGGGTTCACCTACCTACGAGCAGTACTTC

clone size: -
D gene: -
V gene: TRBV5-1
J gene: TRBJ2-3
CDR3 protein: CASSLGRVTDTQYF
CDR3 DNA: TGCGCCAGCAGCTTGGGCAGGGTTACAGATACGCAGTATTTT

clone size: -
D gene: TRBD1
V gene: TRBV7-9
J gene: TRBJ1-2
CDR3 protein: CASSGDRVGGYTF
CDR3 DNA: TGTGCCAGCAGCGGGGACAGGGTGGGTGGCTACACCTTC

clone size: -
D gene: TRBD1
V gene: TRBV5-4
J gene: TRBJ1-1
CDR3 protein: CASSGTGGPTEAFF
CDR3 DNA: TGTGCCAGCAGCGGGACAGGGGGACCCACTGAAGCTTTCTTT

clone size: once
D gene: -
V gene: TRBV29-1
J gene: TRBJ2-7
CDR3 protein: CSARTDPYEQYF
CDR3 DNA: TGCAGCGCACGGACAGACCCCTACGAGCAGTACTTC

clone size: few
D gene: TRBD1
V gene: TRBV7-9
J gene: TRBJ2-7
CDR3 protein: CSSSYWTGDNEQYF
CDR3 DNA: TGTTCCAGCAGCTACTGGACAGGGGATAACGAGCAGTACTTC

clone size: -
D gene: TRBD2
V gene: TRBV28
J gene: TRBJ2-7
CDR3 protein: CASREGSRFEQYF
CDR3 DNA: TGTGCCAGCCGGGAGGGGAGTCGGTTCGAGCAGTACTTC

clone size: -
D gene: TRBD2
V gene: TRBV28
J gene: TRBJ2-1
CDR3 protein: CASRTLAGESYNEQFF
CDR3 DNA: TGTGCCAGCAGGACCCTAGCGGGAGAGTCCTACAATGAGCAGTTCTTC

clone size: -
D gene: -
V gene: TRBV11-3
J gene: TRBJ2-5
CDR3 protein: CASSLDGQTQETQYF
CDR3 DNA: TGTGCCAGCAGCTTAGACGGACAGACCCAAGAGACCCAGTACTTC

clone size: -
D gene: TRBD1
V gene: TRBV29-1
J gene: TRBJ2-2
CDR3 protein: CSTRQGTGELFF
CDR3 DNA: TGCAGCACCAGACAGGGGACCGGGGAGCTGTTTTTT

clone size: once
D gene: -
V gene: TRBV11-3
J gene: TRBJ2-2
CDR3 protein: CASSPGGHANTGELFF
CDR3 DNA: TGTGCCAGCAGCCCCGGGGGGCACGCGAACACCGGGGAGCTGTTTTTT

clone size: -
D gene: TRBD2
V gene: TRBV29-1
J gene: TRBJ2-3
CDR3 protein: CSVEDLASGRSTDTQYF
CDR3 DNA: TGCAGCGTTGAAGATCTGGCTAGCGGGAGGTCCACAGATACGCAGTATTTT

clone size: -
D gene: TRBD2
V gene: TRBV9
J gene: TRBJ2-3
CDR3 protein: CASSVDTSADTQYF
CDR3 DNA: TGTGCCAGCAGCGTAGATACTAGCGCAGATACGCAGTATTTT